Sequencing of this TCR beta chain was carried out in a study of response to subunit inactivated influenza vaccine listed by TCRdb under 2018. In the study overall: Deep quantitative T cell receptor repertoire profiling was used in the study to track responses to a trivalent subunit inactivated influenza vaccine.

Trimming leaves V shorter by 2 bases and J shorter by 0 bases, with the junction holding 6 bases beyond the gene matches. Inclusive of the bounding cysteine and phenylalanine, the CDR3 is 16 residues long. Just CDR3 DNA is preserved here, 48 bases in frame from base 1. The germline V gene specifies MNHEY as CDR1 and SVGAGI as CDR2. Regarding this clonotype: Its antigen is not yet known. No much larger clonotype is one base removed from it; base qualities were not supplied.

Library construction relied on RT-PCR. Sequencing instrument: Illumina HiSeq 2500. TCRdb reprocessing: public reads trimmed at Q25 with fastp, clones called with MiXCR, in-frame beta chains kept. Entries are consolidated by CDR3 protein sequence, retaining the most common genes and DNA. The sample table shows about 830,000 distinct CDR3 sequences, and less than 20% are seen once. About 11% of the sample belongs to the ten largest clones. General findings and caveats noted by the study authors: It was suggested by the authors that each seasonal influenza vaccination may recruit only a limited number of new T cells.

This TCR derives from a man aged 50 to 59 who received an inactivated influenza vaccine. Donor details come from another sample of the same person, matched by shared clones. The sample consisted of PBMCs from blood, taken 5 to 6 days after vaccination. The V and J genes are TRBV6-5 and TRBJ2-5; 7 bases in the middle match TRBD1. The CDR3 reads CASSYREGGNQETQYF. The nucleotide sequence reads TGTGCCAGCAGTTACAGAGAAGGGGGCAACCAAGAGACCCAGTACTTC.